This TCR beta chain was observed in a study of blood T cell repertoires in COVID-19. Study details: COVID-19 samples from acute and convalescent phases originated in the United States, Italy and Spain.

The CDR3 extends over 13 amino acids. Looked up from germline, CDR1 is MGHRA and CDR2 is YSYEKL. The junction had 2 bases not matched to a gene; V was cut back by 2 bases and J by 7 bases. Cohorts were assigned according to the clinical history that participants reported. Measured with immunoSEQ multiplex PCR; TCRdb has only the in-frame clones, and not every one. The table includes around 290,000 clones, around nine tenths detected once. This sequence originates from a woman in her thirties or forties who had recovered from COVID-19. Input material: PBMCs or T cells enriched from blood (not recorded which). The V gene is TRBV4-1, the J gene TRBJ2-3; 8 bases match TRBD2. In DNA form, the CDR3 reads TGCGCCAGCAGCCAACGGGGGGGAAATACGCAGTATTTT. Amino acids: CASSQRGGNTQYF.